The 24 T cell receptor beta chains in this list originate from one sample, sequenced in a study of blood T cell repertoires in COVID-19. The protocol was immunoSEQ multiplex PCR, while the TCRdb copy is restricted to in-frame clones and leaves out a portion. The sample records 55,000 to 85,000 clones, over 75% being singletons. Sequencing was carried out using peripheral blood. These TCRs come from a human donor in a cohort sampled during active COVID-19.

Written as DNA, the CDR3 is TGTGCCAGCAGCTTAGAGTTGGCCGGGGAAAATGAGCAGTTCTTC. This sequence encodes CASSLELAGENEQFF. The rearrangement links TRBV7-8 to TRBJ2-1; possibly TRBD2 for D (5 bases). CDR3 length: 15 residues. V lost 1 base to trimming and J lost 7 bases, with 14 bases between them. Germline V gene lookup returns CDR1 SGHVS and CDR2 FQNEAQ.

The chain joins TRBV11-2 to TRBJ1-4; perhaps TRBD1 as D (5 bases). Trimming took off 0 bases at V and 10 bases at J, with 9 bases between the two ends. The germline V gene has CDR1 SGHAT and CDR2 FQNNGV. The CDR3 loop spans 13 amino acids. CDR3 amino acids: CASSLESGGKLFF. The CDR3 nucleotides read TGTGCCAGCAGCTTAGAATCGGGGGGAAAACTGTTTTTT. Supplemented by reference TRBV11-2 and TRBJ1-4, the full variable domain reads EAGVAQSPRYKIIEKRQSVAFWCNPISGHATLYWYQQILGQGPKLLIQFQNNGVVDDSQLPKDRFSAERLKGVDSTLKIQPAKLEDSAVYLCASSLESGGKLFFGSGTQLSVL.

The chain has TRBV6-2 or TRBV6-3 and TRBJ2-4, with D uncertain. Germline CDR1 is MNHEY and CDR2 is SVGEGT. Deletions cut 2 bases from V and 2 bases from J, with 10 bases between. There are 15 residues in the CDR3. The CDR3 DNA sequence: TGTGCCAGCAGTTACCCGGGTGTGACCAAAAACATTCAGTACTTC. It encodes CASSYPGVTKNIQYF.

This chain links TRBV10-3 with TRBJ2-3, with a possible D match to TRBD2 (6 bases). Germline CDR1 and CDR2: ENHRY and SYGVKD. Trimming removed 10 bases from V and 4 bases from J, with 12 bases in between. The length of the CDR3 is 12 residues. CDR3 coding DNA: TGTGCCAGCCCACTAGCAGCAGATACGCAGTATTTT. Translation gives CASPLAADTQYF.

The chain links TRBV5-1 to TRBJ2-2; D uncertain. The V gene lost 4 bases and the J gene lost 2 bases, with 15 bases spanning the gap. This CDR3 region has 16 residues. CDR1 SGHRS and CDR2 YFSETQ come from the germline V gene. In DNA form, the CDR3 reads TGCGCCAGCAGCCCCCCCCAGAGTAGCAACACCGGGGAGCTGTTTTTT. Residues: CASSPPQSSNTGELFF.

The chain uses TRBV6-5 and TRBJ2-1; 11 bases match TRBD2. The CDR3 runs to 13 residues. Germline CDR1 is MNHEY and CDR2 is SVGAGI. With V trimmed by 6 bases and J by 10 bases, 5 bases remained unmatched. In DNA form, the CDR3 reads TGTGCCAGCAGACTAGCGGGAGTTTGGGAGCAGTTCTTC. It is translated as CASRLAGVWEQFF.

The chain joins TRBV6-5 to TRBJ2-7, with 10 bases identical to TRBD2. With V trimmed by 3 bases and J by 5 bases, 7 bases remained unmatched. The length of the CDR3 is 15 residues. CDR1 is MNHEY, CDR2 SVGAGI, per germline. Here the CDR3 DNA reads TGTGCCAGCAGTTATTGGGCTAGCGGGAGCCACGAGCAGTACTTC. Its protein product is CASSYWASGSHEQYF.

The genes are TRBV6-2 or TRBV6-3 and TRBJ2-3, with TRBD2 matching over 9 bases. The V segment lost 5 bases and the J segment 2 bases; nucleotides outside the gene matches: 5. Per germline, CDR1 MNHEY and CDR2 SVGEGT. This CDR3 is built from 15 residues. The CDR3 sequence: CASSNLAGTTDTQYF. The CDR3 nucleotides are TGTGCCAGCAGTAACCTAGCGGGGACCACAGATACGCAGTATTTT.

The genes are TRBV3-1 (or the pseudogene TRBV3-2) and TRBJ2-3; 12 nucleotides line up with TRBD2. The CDR3 is 19 amino acids. Germline V gene lookup returns CDR1 LGHDT and CDR2 YNNKEL (reference sequence). Losses at the gene ends were 1 base for V and 5 bases for J; bases not matched to a gene: 13. CDR3 residues: CASSQGLAGGPLGRDTQYF. CDR3 DNA: TGTGCCAGCAGCCAAGGGCTAGCGGGAGGGCCCCTCGGCAGAGATACGCAGTATTTT.

The genes are TRBV6-5 and TRBJ2-7; D is perhaps TRBD1 (6 bases). The CDR3 is 14 amino acids. Trimming pared 7 bases from V and 6 bases from J, leaving 19 bases between. Germline V gene data show CDR1 as MNHEY and CDR2 as SVGAGI. CDR3 loop: CASTRQDRMSEQYF. CDR3 in DNA: TGTGCCAGCACCCGACAGGATAGGATGAGCGAGCAGTACTTC.

This sequence joins TRBV19 and TRBJ1-1; tentative D call: TRBD1 (6 bases). With 5 bases removed from V and 0 bases from J, the gap between germline ends came to 13 bases. The CDR3 is 15 amino acids. The V gene's germline CDR1 is LNHDA and CDR2 SQIVND (reference sequence). CDR3 DNA: TGTGCCAGTAGTCCCCGGGCAGGGGTGAACACTGAAGCTTTCTTT. Its translation is CASSPRAGVNTEAFF.

This clone was detected once. This chain links TRBV7-9 with TRBJ1-2, with D unresolved. Germline V gene data show CDR1 as SEHNR and CDR2 as FQNEAQ (reference sequence). CDR3 size: 15 residues. V lost 0 bases, J lost 5 bases, and 13 bases lay in between. The CDR3: CASSLADSAAYGYTF. CDR3 DNA: TGTGCCAGCAGCTTAGCGGATTCAGCGGCATATGGCTACACCTTC. The entire variable domain, with the rest obtained from reference TRBV7-9 and TRBJ1-2, is as follows: DTGVSQNPRHKITKRGQNVTFRCDPISEHNRLYWYRQTLGQGPEFLTYFQNEAQLEKSRLLSDRFSAERPKGSFSTLEIQRTEQGDSAMYLCASSLADSAAYGYTFGSGTRLTVV.

CDR3 sequence: CASSVGSGQNHSPLHF. In DNA, the CDR3 is TGTGCCAGCAGCGTAGGTTCAGGACAAAACCATTCACCCCTCCACTTT. The chain has TRBV9 and TRBJ1-6, with a weak D call TRBD1 (5 bases). CDR3 length: 16 residues. V was clipped by 0 bases and J by 8 bases, with 15 bases between them. Germline CDR1 SGDLS, CDR2 YYNGEE.

The rearrangement uses TRBV19 and TRBJ1-1; 10 positions match TRBD1. Germline V CDR1 and CDR2: LNHDA, SQIVND (reference sequence). J gave up 10 bases and V 3 bases, and 5 bases lay outside the gene matches. This CDR3 comprises 13 residues. CDR3 bases: TGTGCCAGTAGTATCCTGGACAGGGGGACAGCTTTCTTT. Its translation is CASSILDRGTAFF. Using reference TRBV19 and TRBJ1-1 for the parts outside the CDR3, the full variable domain is DGGITQSPKYLFRKEGQNVTLSCEQNLNHDAMYWYRQDPGQGLRLIYYSQIVNDFQKGDIAEGYSVSREKKESFPLTVTSAQKNPTAFYLCASSILDRGTAFFGQGTRLTVV.

The V call is TRBV29-1, the J call TRBJ2-3; TRBD1 matches at 8 bases. The CDR3 is 13 residues long. CDR1 and CDR2 from the germline V gene are SQVTM and ANQGSEA. Trimming at V came to 7 bases and at J to 1 base, leaving 4 bases not matched to a gene. The CDR3 bases are TGCAGCGAGGGGACAGGACGCACAGATACGCAGTATTTT. This translates into CSEGTGRTDTQYF.

This clone appeared a single time. The chain combines TRBV19 with TRBJ2-2; 7 nucleotides agree with TRBD2. The CDR3 loop spans 17 amino acids. CDR1 and CDR2 from the germline V gene are LNHDA and SQIVND (reference sequence). V dropped 5 bases and J dropped 0; count of bases not matched to a gene: 9. The CDR3 spells CASSGGGGSPNTGELFF. The CDR3 nucleotides are TGTGCCAGTAGTGGGGGTGGCGGGAGTCCGAACACCGGGGAGCTGTTTTTT.

The chain uses TRBV5-1 and TRBJ1-3; 8 nucleotides agree with TRBD1. The junction had 2 bases not matched to a gene; V was cut back by 0 bases and J by 0 bases. The germline V gene encodes CDR1 SGHRS and CDR2 YFSETQ. There are 16 residues in the CDR3. CDR3 amino acids: CASSLGGQDSGNTIYF. The CDR3 DNA is TGCGCCAGCAGCTTGGGGGGACAGGACTCTGGAAACACCATATATTTT.

The chain joins TRBV9 to TRBJ1-1, with 8 bases lining up with TRBD1. Trimming removed 3 bases from V and 1 base from J; junction bases left unmatched: 14. The CDR3 loop spans 18 amino acids. Germline V gives CDR1 SGDLS, CDR2 YYNGEE. CDR3 DNA: TGTGCCAGCAGCGCTTGGGGACAGGCGGGAAAAGGGAACACTGAAGCTTTCTTT. As protein: CASSAWGQAGKGNTEAFF. Looking up the rest from reference TRBV9 and TRBJ1-1 gives the full variable domain: DSGVTQTPKHLITATGQRVTLRCSPRSGDLSVYWYQQSLDQGLQFLIQYYNGEERAKGNILERFSAQQFPDLHSELNLSSLELGDSALYFCASSAWGQAGKGNTEAFFGQGTRLTVV.

This clone appeared a single time. The V and J genes are TRBV5-1 and TRBJ1-1; D might be TRBD1 (6 bases). The germline V gene has CDR1 SGHRS and CDR2 YFSETQ. The ends were cut back, 2 bases at V and 3 bases at J, with 14 bases in the middle. The CDR3 consists of 15 residues. The CDR3 is CASSFRDTGDTEAFF. In DNA form, the CDR3 reads TGCGCCAGCAGCTTCCGGGACACTGGGGACACTGAAGCTTTCTTT.

The gene calls are TRBV2 and TRBJ1-1; possible D gene TRBD1, 5 bases. Germline CDR1 is SNHLY and CDR2 is FYNNEI. V lost 6 bases and J lost 8, with 10 bases in between. CDR3 length: 11 residues. CDR3 loop: CASRVTGEAFF. The DNA for the CDR3 is TGTGCCAGCAGGGTCACAGGCGAAGCTTTCTTT.

This chain joins TRBV11-3 and TRBJ2-3; D is possibly TRBD1 (5 bases). Germline CDR1 is SGHNT and CDR2 is YENEEA. This CDR3 contains 14 residues. With 1 base removed from V and 0 bases from J, the gap between germline ends came to 5 bases. CDR3 DNA sequence: TGTGCCAGCAGCTTAGGACAGAGCACAGATACGCAGTATTTT. This gives the protein CASSLGQSTDTQYF.

The chain carries TRBV5-1 and TRBJ1-2; 9 bases map to TRBD1. The CDR3 runs 15 residues. Trimming took 2 bases from V and 2 from J; bases not matched to a gene: 4. Per germline, CDR1 SGHRS and CDR2 YFSETQ. The CDR3 spells CASSLFGTGNYGYTF. The CDR3 nucleotides read TGCGCCAGCAGCTTATTTGGGACAGGGAACTATGGCTACACCTTC.

V usage is TRBV2 and J usage is TRBJ2-3, with no clear D. This CDR3 spans 16 amino acids. The V and J ends lost 5 bases and 4 bases respectively, with 19 bases between them. Germline values: CDR1 SNHLY, CDR2 FYNNEI. CDR3 nucleotides: TGTGCCAGCAGTCCGATAAGGAAAGACGGGTCAGATACGCAGTATTTT. This translates into CASSPIRKDGSDTQYF.

This sequence joins TRBV24-1 and TRBJ1-1; no firm D call. Trimming left V 7 bases short and J 1 base short, with 6 bases between. Germline V gives CDR1 KGHDR, CDR2 SFDVKD. The CDR3 has 12 amino acids. CDR3: CATRGENTEAFF. DNA of the CDR3: TGTGCCACCAGGGGAGAGAACACTGAAGCTTTCTTT.